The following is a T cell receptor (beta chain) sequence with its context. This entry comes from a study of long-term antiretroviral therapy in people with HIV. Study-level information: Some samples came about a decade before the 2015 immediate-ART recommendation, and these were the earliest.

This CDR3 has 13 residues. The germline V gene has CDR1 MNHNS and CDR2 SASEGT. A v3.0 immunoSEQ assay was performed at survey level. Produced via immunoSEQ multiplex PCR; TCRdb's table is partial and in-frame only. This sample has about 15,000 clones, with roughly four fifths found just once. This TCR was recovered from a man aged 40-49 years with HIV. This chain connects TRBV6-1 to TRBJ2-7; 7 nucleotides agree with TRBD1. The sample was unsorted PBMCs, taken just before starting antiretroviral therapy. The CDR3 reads CASTGTAIYEQYF. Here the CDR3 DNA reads TGTGCTTCGACCGGGACAGCGATCTACGAGCAGTACTTC.